This T cell receptor beta chain is from a study of CXCR3-negative and CXCR3-positive naive CD8 T cells. CDR1 is DFQATT, CDR2 SNEGSKA, per germline (reference sequence). CDR3 length: 14 amino acids. 5' RACE that incorporated UMI labels was used to prepare the TRB cDNA libraries. Following a re-call of the 5' RACE reads, TCRdb has one entry per CDR3 protein and lacks DNA. In total, the table holds approximately 100,000 distinct CDR3 sequences. The source material was naive CXCR3- CD8+ T cells from blood. Subset given: CD45RO-CCR7+CD27+CD95- naive CD8+ T cells lacking CXCR3 (TNR3-). The V call is TRBV20-1, the J call TRBJ2-1; the D call from TCRdb, TRBD2, cannot be confirmed without DNA. The clonotype was recovered from a human donor in good health. Some clones in this sample may be carry-over from other donors' samples. The CDR3 region is CSARAVGLLDEQFF.